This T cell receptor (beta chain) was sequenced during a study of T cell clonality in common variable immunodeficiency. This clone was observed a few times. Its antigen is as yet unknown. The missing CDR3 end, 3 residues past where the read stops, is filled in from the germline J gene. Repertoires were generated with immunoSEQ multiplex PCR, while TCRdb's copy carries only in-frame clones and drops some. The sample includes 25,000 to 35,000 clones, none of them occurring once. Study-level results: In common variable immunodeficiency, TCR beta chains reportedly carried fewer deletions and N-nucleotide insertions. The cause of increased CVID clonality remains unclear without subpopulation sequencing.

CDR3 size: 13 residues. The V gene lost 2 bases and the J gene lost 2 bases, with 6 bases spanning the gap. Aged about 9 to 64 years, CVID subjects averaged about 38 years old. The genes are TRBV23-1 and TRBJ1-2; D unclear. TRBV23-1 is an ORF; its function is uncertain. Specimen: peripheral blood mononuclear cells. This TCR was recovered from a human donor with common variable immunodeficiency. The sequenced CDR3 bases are TGCGCCAGCAGTCAAGTAGGGAACTATGGC. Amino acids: CASSQVGNYG. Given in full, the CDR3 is CASSQVGNYGYTF.